This TCR beta chain originates from a study of regulatory T cells in long-lasting Graves disease. Study as a whole: Over 5 years of antithyroid drugs plus positive TSH receptor antibodies defined persistent Graves' disease. Notes on the study in general: TCR diversity was lower in persistent Graves' patients than in newly diagnosed ones.

Time point defined: persistent/refractory GD, antithyroid drugs over 5 years with positive TRAb. Isolated PBMC RNA provided the starting material for the TCR library. This clonotype appeared a single time. The antigen is undetermined. The trim removed 4 bases at V and 4 bases at J, leaving 5 bases unmatched. The CDR3 runs to 15 residues. Germline CDR1 and CDR2: SEHNR and FQNEAQ (reference sequence). CDR3-region Arm-PCR and iRepertoire HTBI primers produced the TCR beta libraries. In the authors' methods: The identification of roughly 62 TRBV and some 15 TRBJ segments was made across samples. TCRdb independently ran MiXCR on the multiplex PCR reads; one entry per CDR3 protein. For this entry, the V and J calls and clone size follow TCRdb and not the study's own pipeline. The data hold 400,000 or so distinct CDR3 sequences, with less than 25% observed a single time.

The sample consisted of peripheral blood mononuclear cells (PBMCs), taken when the disease was refractory, from a patient treated with antithyroid drugs. The rearrangement uses TRBV7-9 and TRBJ2-2, with TRBD1 matching 8 bases. This TCR was sampled from a female donor with Graves disease. The CDR3, as DNA: TGTGCCAGCAGCTCGGGACAGGCGCCCACCGGGGAGCTGTTTTTT. As protein: CASSSGQAPTGELFF.